This T cell receptor (beta chain) was sequenced in a study of blood T cell repertoires in COVID-19. Assay: immunoSEQ multiplex PCR; the TCRdb copy retains only in-frame clones and omits some. The sample lists about 190,000 clones, 85% to 90% occurring once. The CDR3 has 15 amino acids. The V and J ends lost 3 bases and 0 bases respectively, with 14 bases between them. Germline values: CDR1 SQVTM, CDR2 ANQGSEA. The receptor was derived from a man between 50 and 59 years old with acute or convalescent COVID-19. Sequencing was performed on peripheral blood. The chain employs TRBV29-1 and TRBJ2-5, with a weak D call TRBD2 (5 bases). The CDR3 nucleotides read TGCAGCGTTGATGGGCTAGCCGGTTACCAAGAGACCCAGTACTTC. This encodes CSVDGLAGYQETQYF. The variable domain in full, with the rest retrieved from reference TRBV29-1 and TRBJ2-5, is SAVISQKPSRDICQRGTSLTIQCQVDSQVTMMFWYRQQPGQSLTLIATANQGSEATYESGFVIDKFPISRPNLTFSTLTVSNMSPEDSSIYLCSVDGLAGYQETQYFGPGTRLLVL.